The 22 T cell receptor beta chains below come from one sample, sequenced in a study of blood T cell repertoires in COVID-19. The protocol was immunoSEQ multiplex PCR, while the TCRdb copy is restricted to in-frame clones and leaves out a portion. Of more than 70,000 clones in the sample, around nine tenths are singletons; the top ten hold 1.2%. The sequenced sample consisted of peripheral blood. These receptor sequences come from a man aged 80 or over with active or convalescent COVID-19.

The chain employs TRBV2 and TRBJ1-1; no reliable D call. CDR1 SNHLY and CDR2 FYNNEI come from the germline V gene. The CDR3 is 11 residues long. The V and J ends lost 8 bases and 1 base respectively, with 5 bases between them. This chain's CDR3 is CASDRNTEAFF. As DNA, the CDR3 is TGTGCCAGCGATAGGAACACTGAAGCTTTCTTT.

This clone showed up just a few times. J is TRBJ2-6 and V is TRBV19; the D gene is possibly TRBD1 (6 bases). The CDR3 length is 17 residues. Germline loops: CDR1 LNHDA, CDR2 SQIVND (reference sequence). The ends were cut back, 5 bases at V and 0 bases at J, with 14 bases in the middle. CDR3: CASSSDRITSGANVLTF. CDR3 DNA: TGTGCCAGTAGTTCTGACAGGATTACCTCTGGGGCCAACGTCCTGACTTTC.

This sequence joins TRBV30 and TRBJ2-1, with 9 bases aligning to TRBD2. The CDR3 loop spans 17 amino acids. Germline assignment: CDR1 GTSNPN and CDR2 SVGIG (reference sequence). After removal of 3 bases from V and 2 bases from J, the junction contained 11 bases not matched to a gene. The CDR3 coding sequence is TGTGCCTGGAGGAAATCCCAGACTAGCGGAGCCTACAATGAGCAGTTCTTC. It codes for CAWRKSQTSGAYNEQFF.

This clone was counted a single time. The chain is built from TRBV19 and TRBJ2-5; 9 bases are shared with TRBD2. This CDR3 spans 17 amino acids. Trimming took 4 bases from V and 5 from J; bases not matched to a gene: 14. Germline CDR1 and CDR2: LNHDA and SQIVND (reference sequence). CDR3 region: CASSRGVLAGVLETQYF. The CDR3 bases are TGTGCCAGTAGTAGAGGCGTCTTAGCGGGAGTACTCGAGACCCAGTACTTC.

This chain joins TRBV12-3 or TRBV12-4 and TRBJ2-7; D not resolved. Trimming removed 6 bases from V and 3 bases from J, with 6 bases in between. CDR3 length: 11 amino acids. The CDR3 protein is CASSPDYEQYF. The CDR3 bases are TGTGCCAGCAGCCCAGACTACGAGCAGTACTTC.

The genes are TRBV11-1 and TRBJ2-7; D is unclear. The CDR3 is 13 amino acids. CDR1 and CDR2 (germline): SGHAT, FQDESV (reference sequence). Trimming removed 2 bases from V and 2 bases from J, with 7 bases in between. CDR3 bases: TGTGCCAGCAGCTTACAGGCAACCTACGAGCAGTACTTC. Amino acids: CASSLQATYEQYF.

The genes are TRBV6-1 and TRBJ2-1, with TRBD2 matching 10 bases. In germline, CDR1 is MNHNS, CDR2 SASEGT. This CDR3 comprises 16 residues. V lost 4 bases to trimming and J lost 12 bases; unmatched junction nucleotides: 15. The CDR3 region is CASSGVGLASATTQFF. The CDR3 region has the DNA TGTGCCAGCAGTGGGGTGGGACTAGCGAGCGCTACCACGCAGTTCTTC.

The V and J genes are TRBV7-9 and TRBJ2-7; D is ambiguous. CDR1 SEHNR and CDR2 FQNEAQ come from the germline V gene (reference sequence). With 5 bases removed from V and 3 bases from J, the gap between germline ends came to 20 bases. This CDR3 has 16 amino acids. Here the CDR3 DNA reads TGTGCCAGCAGCCTTTTGACTCCGAATAACTACTACGAGCAGTACTTC. Protein: CASSLLTPNNYYEQYF.

V gene TRBV28 combines with J gene TRBJ1-6; possibly TRBD1 for D (5 bases). The V end lost 2 bases, the J end lost 11 bases, and 13 bases lay between the germline ends. The CDR3 covers 14 residues. Germline CDR1 reads MDHEN; CDR2 reads SYDVKM. The CDR3 DNA is TGTGCCAGCAGTTTAGGGGCAGGGAAGACACCCCTCCACTTT. It encodes CASSLGAGKTPLHF.

CDR3 nucleotide sequence: TGTGCCAGCAGTTACCTAGCCCCCGAGCAGTACTTC. This translates into CASSYLAPEQYF. The chain combines TRBV6-2 or TRBV6-3 with TRBJ2-7, with a possible D match to TRBD2 (5 bases). Germline values: CDR1 MNHEY, CDR2 SVGEGT. Trimming left V 2 bases short and J 6 bases short, with 8 bases between. The CDR3 is 12 amino acids.

V and J are TRBV2 and TRBJ1-1; 7 bases line up with TRBD1. V was clipped by 6 bases and J by 4 bases; unmatched bases: 8. Germline values: CDR1 SNHLY, CDR2 FYNNEI. The CDR3 runs 14 residues. The CDR3: CASRRQGIGTEAFF. In nucleotides, the CDR3 is TGTGCCAGCAGAAGACAGGGTATAGGCACTGAAGCTTTCTTT. Combining the CDR3 with reference TRBV2 and TRBJ1-1 gives the whole variable domain EPEVTQTPSHQVTQMGQEVILRCVPISNHLYFYWYRQILGQKVEFLVSFYNNEISEKSEIFDDQFSVERPDGSNFTLKIRSTKLEDSAMYFCASRRQGIGTEAFFGQGTRLTVV.

The chain uses TRBV6-6 and TRBJ2-1; D gene ambiguous. CDR1 is MNHNY and CDR2 is SVGAGI in the germline V gene (reference sequence). The CDR3 runs 13 residues. The V end was cut by 4 bases, the J end by 5 bases, with 9 bases between. The CDR3 is CASSSSENNEQFF. The CDR3 bases are TGTGCCAGCAGTTCCAGCGAAAACAATGAGCAGTTCTTC.

J is TRBJ2-7 and V is TRBV3-1 (or the pseudogene TRBV3-2); weak D call: TRBD2 (5 bases). The CDR3 extends over 14 amino acids. Germline V lookup: CDR1 LGHDT, CDR2 YNNKEL (reference sequence). V dropped 4 bases and J dropped 6 bases, with 16 bases sitting between them. In nucleotides, the CDR3 is TGTGCCAGCAGCCGAGGCGGGTCCCTCCCCGAGCAGTACTTC. This encodes CASSRGGSLPEQYF.

The chain combines TRBV7-2 with TRBJ2-1; D gene ambiguous. The CDR3 length is 15 residues. Deletions cut 1 base from V and 0 bases from J, with 7 bases between. The V gene's germline CDR1 is SGHTA and CDR2 FQGNSA. As DNA, the CDR3 is TGTGCCAGCAGCTTAGGGCTCAGCTCCTACAATGAGCAGTTCTTC. Protein: CASSLGLSSYNEQFF.

The gene calls are TRBV6-6 and TRBJ2-3; 8 bases line up with TRBD2. The CDR3 totals 17 residues. Unmatched junction bases numbered 10, after V lost 5 bases and J lost 0 bases. Germline-derived CDR1 and CDR2 are MNHNY and SVGAGI (reference sequence). CDR3 DNA sequence: TGTGCCAGCAGTCCCACCAATAGCGGGACTAGCACAGATACGCAGTATTTT. It specifies CASSPTNSGTSTDTQYF.

The chain recombines TRBV28 with TRBJ1-3, with no clear D. The CDR3 spans 14 residues. Germline V gene lookup returns CDR1 MDHEN and CDR2 SYDVKM. V was trimmed by 3 bases and J by 4 bases, leaving 10 bases between them. The CDR3 loop is CASSLLVRGNTIYF. CDR3 nucleotides: TGTGCCAGCAGTTTGCTGGTTCGGGGAAACACCATATATTTT.

There are a few counts of this clone. V and J are TRBV28 and TRBJ2-7; possible D gene TRBD1, 5 bases. The length of the CDR3 is 18 residues. Germline assignment: CDR1 MDHEN and CDR2 SYDVKM. V gave up 2 bases and J gave up 0 bases, with 20 bases separating them. DNA for the CDR3: TGTGCCAGCAGTTTAAGGATCCGAAGGGGTCTGAGCTCCTACGAGCAGTACTTC. Protein product: CASSLRIRRGLSSYEQYF.

The chain employs TRBV10-3 and TRBJ2-5; a weak D match, TRBD2 (6 bases). This CDR3 is built from 13 residues. Germline lookup yields CDR1 ENHRY and CDR2 SYGVKD. V was clipped by 6 bases and J by 5 bases, with 13 bases between them. CDR3 protein: CAIRGDFRETQYF. The CDR3, as DNA: TGTGCCATCAGGGGGGACTTCCGTGAGACCCAGTACTTC.

This chain connects TRBV5-1 to TRBJ2-3; 10 positions match TRBD2. The CDR3 runs 17 residues. Germline V CDR1 and CDR2: SGHRS, YFSETQ. V dropped 4 bases and J dropped 0; count of bases not matched to a gene: 8. This chain's CDR3 is CASSPRTSGVSTDTQYF. The CDR3 nucleotides are TGCGCCAGCAGCCCGCGGACTAGCGGAGTAAGCACAGATACGCAGTATTTT. Filled out from reference TRBV5-1 and TRBJ2-3, the complete variable domain reads KAGVTQTPRYLIKTRGQQVTLSCSPISGHRSVSWYQQTPGQGLQFLFEYFSETQRNKGNFPGRFSGRQFSNSRSEMNVSTLELGDSALYLCASSPRTSGVSTDTQYFGPGTRLTVL.

V usage is TRBV6-6 and J usage is TRBJ2-5; TRBD1 matches at 7 bases. V lost 3 bases to trimming and J lost 4 bases; unmatched junction nucleotides: 8. The CDR3 sequence is 15 residues long. CDR1 MNHNY and CDR2 SVGAGI come from the germline V gene (reference sequence). The DNA of the CDR3 is TGTGCCAGCAGTTATCCCACACAGGGGAGAGAGACCCAGTACTTC. It codes for CASSYPTQGRETQYF.

This clone occurred once. The chain joins TRBV7-6 to TRBJ1-2, with D perhaps TRBD1 (6 bases). CDR1 is SGHVS and CDR2 is FNYEAQ in the germline V gene. V gave up 0 bases and J gave up 7 bases, with 12 bases separating them. The CDR3 extends over 14 amino acids. The CDR3 protein is CASSLAAGESGYTF. The CDR3, as DNA: TGTGCCAGCAGCTTAGCGGCAGGGGAGAGTGGCTACACCTTC. The whole variable domain, remainder taken from reference TRBV7-6 and TRBJ1-2, is GAGVSQSPRYKVTKRGQDVALRCDPISGHVSLYWYRQALGQGPEFLTYFNYEAQQDKSGLPNDRFSAERPEGSISTLTIQRTEQRDSAMYRCASSLAAGESGYTFGSGTRLTVV.

This clone was seen just once. This rearrangement joins TRBV19 to TRBJ2-5; TRBD2 agrees at 12 bases. CDR1 is LNHDA, CDR2 SQIVND, per germline (reference sequence). The CDR3 loop spans 16 amino acids. Unmatched junction bases numbered 4, after V lost 4 bases and J lost 1 base. CDR3 DNA: TGTGCCAGTAGTAGGACTAGCGGGATAGCCCAAGAGACCCAGTACTTC. This sequence encodes CASSRTSGIAQETQYF. Combining the CDR3 with reference TRBV19 and TRBJ2-5 gives the whole variable domain DGGITQSPKYLFRKEGQNVTLSCEQNLNHDAMYWYRQDPGQGLRLIYYSQIVNDFQKGDIAEGYSVSREKKESFPLTVTSAQKNPTAFYLCASSRTSGIAQETQYFGPGTRLLVL.